The rows below give T cell receptor beta chains drawn from one sample of a study of blood T cells in healthy people across ages. TCRdb itself ran the 5' RACE reads through MiXCR, one entry per CDR3 protein. In the table there are over 950,000 distinct CDR3 sequences, roughly 47% of which are singletons. Input material: blood. Receptor source: a woman aged 60-75 years in good health. CDR3s include the opening cysteine and the closing phenylalanine or tryptophan. Fields, in order: J gene, D gene, CDR3 length, V gene, clone size, CDR3 protein, CDR3 DNA. A D gene is named only where the DNA matches it firmly. Clone size, where shown, is once, few, many, or a class for clones that have expanded.

TRBJ1-2 TRBD1 15 TRBV6-2/TRBV6-3 . CASSYDRAFDYGYTF TGTGCCAGCAGTTACGACAGGGCATTCGACTATGGCTACACCTTC
TRBJ2-7 TRBD1 16 TRBV27 . CASSSPSAGQGHEQYF TGTGCCAGCAGTTCCCCCTCCGCGGGACAGGGTCACGAGCAGTACTTC
TRBJ1-2 . 12 TRBV29-1 . CSALATRGGYTF TGCAGCGCCCTGGCTACGAGGGGCGGCTACACCTTC
TRBJ2-7 TRBD2 14 TRBV12-3/TRBV12-4 . CASVDGGWSYEQYF TGTGCCAGCGTTGACGGGGGGTGGTCCTACGAGCAGTACTTC
TRBJ2-3 TRBD1 15 TRBV4-1 . CASSQGGQVADTQYF TGCGCCAGCAGCCAAGGAGGACAGGTCGCAGATACGCAGTATTTT
TRBJ2-7 . 13 TRBV18 . CASSPQDYNEQYF TGTGCCAGCTCACCACAGGACTACAATGAGCAGTACTTC
TRBJ2-7 . 15 TRBV28 many CASSLIRGSSYEQYF TGTGCAAGCAGTTTAATACGGGGGAGCTCCTACGAGCAGTACTTC
TRBJ2-7 . 17 TRBV6-6 . CASSYGYRAGTFYEQYF TGTGCCAGCAGTTACGGCTATAGGGCAGGGACCTTCTACGAGCAGTACTTC
TRBJ2-7 TRBD2 16 TRBV5-1 . CASSLRTGLADYEQYF TGCGCCAGCAGCTTGAGGACCGGACTAGCGGACTACGAGCAGTACTTC
TRBJ2-3 . 15 TRBV20-1 once CSASDWVPPKDTQYF TGCAGTGCTAGTGATTGGGTCCCACCAAAAGATACGCAGTATTTT
TRBJ2-7 TRBD1 15 TRBV20-1 . CSARDPSDRGYEQYF TGCAGTGCTAGAGATCCCTCGGACAGGGGCTACGAGCAGTACTTC
TRBJ2-7 TRBD2 15 TRBV20-1 . CSASKGLEVSYEQYF TGCAGTGCTAGTAAGGGACTAGAGGTTTCCTACGAGCAGTACTTC